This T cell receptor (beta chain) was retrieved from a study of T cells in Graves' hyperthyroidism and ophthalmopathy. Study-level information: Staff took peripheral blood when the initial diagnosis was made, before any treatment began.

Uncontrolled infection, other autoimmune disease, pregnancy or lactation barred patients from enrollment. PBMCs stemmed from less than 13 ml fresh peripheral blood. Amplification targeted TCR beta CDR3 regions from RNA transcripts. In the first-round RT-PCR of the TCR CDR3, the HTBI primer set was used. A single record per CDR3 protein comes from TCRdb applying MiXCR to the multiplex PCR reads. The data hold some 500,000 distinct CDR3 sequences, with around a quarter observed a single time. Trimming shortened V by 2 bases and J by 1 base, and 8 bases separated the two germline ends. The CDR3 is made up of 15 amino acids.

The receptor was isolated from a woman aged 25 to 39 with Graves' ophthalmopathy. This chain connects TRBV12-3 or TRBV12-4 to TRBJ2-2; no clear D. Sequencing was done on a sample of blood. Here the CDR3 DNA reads TGTGCCAGCAGTTTACAAGTAGGGAACACCGGGGAGCTGTTTTTT. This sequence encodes CASSLQVGNTGELFF.